The 20 T cell receptor beta chains reported below all come from one sample, sequenced in a study of cytomegalovirus exposure and HLA in healthy donors. A multiplex PCR was run with 60 Vbeta primers and 13 Jbeta primers. Method: immunoSEQ multiplex PCR; TCRdb's copy keeps in-frame clones and lacks some. This table holds 90,000 to 130,000 clones, about 70% found once. Sequencing input: PBMCs. These receptors were taken from a woman aged 25 to 45 in good health and CMV-seronegative.

V usage is TRBV6-1 and J usage is TRBJ1-3; D is ambiguous. The CDR3 loop spans 16 amino acids. Per germline, CDR1 MNHNS and CDR2 SASEGT. Trimming stripped 0 bases from V and 1 base from J, with 10 bases between. The CDR3 DNA reads as TGTGCCAGCAGTGAAGCCGCGACGGGGTCTGGAAACACCATATATTTT. Translation: CASSEAATGSGNTIYF.

This clone was seen a handful of times. The chain employs TRBV7-9 and TRBJ1-1; D remains ambiguous. Germline-derived CDR1 and CDR2 are SEHNR and FQNEAQ (reference sequence). The ends were cut back, 3 bases at V and 1 base at J, with 6 bases in the middle. The CDR3 loop spans 13 amino acids. DNA of the CDR3: TGTGCCAGCAGCTTGTCCCAGAACACTGAAGCTTTCTTT. It translates to CASSLSQNTEAFF.

The CDR3 region has the DNA TGTGCCAGCGAAGCTAGCGGTGGGGCCAACGTCCTGACTTTC. Its translation is CASEASGGANVLTF. The chain is built from TRBV7-9 and TRBJ2-6, with TRBD2 matching over 7 bases. V shed 8 bases and J 3 bases; nucleotides not matched to a gene: 4. Germline loops: CDR1 SEHNR, CDR2 FQNEAQ (reference sequence). The CDR3 has 14 amino acids.

The V gene is TRBV4-2, the J gene TRBJ2-3, with TRBD2 identical over 15 bases. Germline V gives CDR1 LGHNA, CDR2 YNFKEQ. The CDR3 is 18 residues long. Trimming removed 0 bases from V and 2 bases from J; junction bases left unmatched: 3. The CDR3 coding sequence is TGTGCCAGCAGCCAAGATGGGACTAGCGGGGGGATCACAGATACGCAGTATTTT. Amino acids: CASSQDGTSGGITDTQYF.

This chain uses TRBV5-1 with TRBJ1-1, with D tentatively TRBD1 (5 bases). The CDR3 covers 15 residues. Trimming removed 4 bases at V and 0 bases at J, with 13 bases between. CDR1 is SGHRS, CDR2 YFSETQ, per germline. As DNA, the CDR3 is TGCGCCAGCAGCCCCCGGACAAGTATGAACACTGAAGCTTTCTTT. It is translated as CASSPRTSMNTEAFF.

The chain carries TRBV7-3 and TRBJ1-6; D perhaps matches TRBD1 (6 bases). The V end lost 1 base, the J end lost 9 bases, and 10 bases lay between the germline ends. CDR3 length: 14 amino acids. Germline V gene lookup returns CDR1 SGHTA and CDR2 FQGTGA. DNA of the CDR3: TGTGCCAGCAGCTTAAAACAGGGTCCTTCACCCCTCCACTTT. Protein: CASSLKQGPSPLHF.

The chain joins TRBV4-3 to TRBJ2-1; no clear D gene. This CDR3 has 15 residues. Germline V gene sequence: CDR1 LGHNA, CDR2 YSLEER. With 4 bases removed from V and 6 bases from J, the gap between germline ends came to 16 bases. CDR3 sequence: CASSPWMGPTNEQFF. The CDR3 DNA is TGCGCCAGCAGCCCCTGGATGGGCCCAACCAATGAGCAGTTCTTC.

This chain links TRBV25-1 with TRBJ1-1; a possible D gene is TRBD1 (5 bases). V dropped 6 bases and J dropped 1 base, with 6 bases sitting between them. Germline V lookup: CDR1 MGHDK, CDR2 SYGVNS. The CDR3 has 12 amino acids. CDR3 sequence (DNA): TGTGCCAGCAGCACAGGGAACACTGAAGCTTTCTTT. Its protein product is CASSTGNTEAFF. The full variable domain, rest sourced from reference TRBV25-1 and TRBJ1-1, is EADIYQTPRYLVIGTGKKITLECSQTMGHDKMYWYQQDPGMELHLIHYSYGVNSTEKGDLSSESTVSRIRTEHFPLTLESARPSHTSQYLCASSTGNTEAFFGQGTRLTVV.

The genes are TRBV30 and TRBJ2-5, with D possibly TRBD1 on 5 matching bases. CDR1 is GTSNPN and CDR2 is SVGIG in the germline V gene (reference sequence). V lost 2 bases to trimming and J lost 8 bases, with 12 bases between them. This CDR3 comprises 12 residues. The CDR3 sequence: CAWSKGLRTQYF. In DNA form, the CDR3 reads TGTGCCTGGAGTAAGGGGTTGAGAACCCAGTACTTC.

This sequence joins TRBV2 and TRBJ1-2, with 7 bases matching TRBD1. The CDR3 contains 13 residues. Germline assignment: CDR1 SNHLY and CDR2 FYNNEI. The ends lost 5 bases at V and 8 bases at J; junction bases unmatched: 8. CDR3 sequence: CASSPDRAWGYTF. CDR3 DNA sequence: TGTGCCAGCAGTCCCGACAGGGCTTGGGGCTACACCTTC.

This clone was observed a single time. The V call is TRBV11-3, the J call TRBJ1-5; 10 positions match TRBD1. The V gene's germline CDR1 is SGHNT and CDR2 YENEEA. Trimming cost V 5 bases and J 2 bases; bases outside gene matches: 3. The CDR3 sequence is 15 residues long. Written as DNA, the CDR3 is TGTGCCAGCAGCCCCGGACAGGGGGGCAATCAGCCCCAGCATTTT. This translates into CASSPGQGGNQPQHF.

Only one count was recorded for this clone. This rearrangement joins TRBV9 to TRBJ2-3; D remains ambiguous. The germline CDR1 and CDR2 sequences are SGDLS and YYNGEE. The V and J ends lost 5 bases and 6 bases respectively, with 13 bases between them. The CDR3 extends over 13 amino acids. The CDR3, as DNA: TGTGCCAGCAGTACAGTCCTCATGGATACGCAGTATTTT. Translation: CASSTVLMDTQYF.

The chain links TRBV7-2 to TRBJ1-5; TRBD1 is a possible D gene (6 bases). CDR1 SGHTA and CDR2 FQGNSA come from the germline V gene. CDR3 length equals 14 residues. The V gene lost 5 bases and the J gene lost 11 bases, with 19 bases spanning the gap. CDR3 DNA sequence: TGTGCCAGCAGCCTGGGGGCAGGGTGGGGGTCCCAGCATTTT. The encoded protein is CASSLGAGWGSQHF. Drawing the rest from reference TRBV7-2 and TRBJ1-5, the complete variable domain is GAGVSQSPSNKVTEKGKDVELRCDPISGHTALYWYRQSLGQGLEFLIYFQGNSAPDKSGLPSDRFSAERTGGSVSTLTIQRTQQEDSAVYLCASSLGAGWGSQHFGDGTRLSIL.

Turning to this clone: Mismatch with germline at one junction end may stem from a read error. The V and J genes are TRBV28 and TRBJ2-4; a weak D match, TRBD1 (5 bases). CDR1 MDHEN and CDR2 SYDVKM come from the germline V gene. The CDR3 sequence is 13 residues long. CDR3: CASSSQGLNIRYF. In nucleotides, the CDR3 is TGTGCCAGCAGTTCCCAGGGTTTAAACATTCGGTACTTC.

The V call is TRBV5-1, the J call TRBJ2-7, with D possibly being TRBD1 (7 bases). The germline CDR1 and CDR2 sequences are SGHRS and YFSETQ. The CDR3 runs 15 residues. V dropped 4 bases and J dropped 5 bases, with 19 bases sitting between them. CDR3 protein: CASSDGQVGGHEQYF. CDR3 in DNA: TGCGCCAGCAGCGACGGACAGGTTGGGGGGCACGAGCAGTACTTC.

To note about this clone: Other nucleotide sequences from this sample produce the same CDR3. The V gene is TRBV5-1, the J gene TRBJ1-4, with 9 nucleotides matching TRBD1. The germline V gene encodes CDR1 SGHRS and CDR2 YFSETQ. Trimming cost V 4 bases and J 5 bases; bases outside gene matches: 3. The CDR3 runs 14 residues. CDR3 residues: CASSPGQGNEKLFF. The DNA of the CDR3 is TGCGCCAGCAGCCCGGGACAGGGCAATGAAAAACTGTTTTTT.

This clone was found a few times. The gene calls are TRBV5-1 and TRBJ1-5, with TRBD1 matching 8 bases. CDR3 length equals 16 residues. With V trimmed by 0 bases and J by 6 bases, 8 bases remained unmatched. CDR1 and CDR2 (germline): SGHRS, YFSETQ. CDR3 amino acids: CASSLGHGQGGQPQHF. CDR3 bases: TGCGCCAGCAGCTTGGGGCACGGACAGGGAGGTCAGCCCCAGCATTTT.

This chain joins TRBV29-1 and TRBJ2-1; D might be TRBD1 (5 bases). Trimming shortened V by 4 bases and J by 5 bases, and 6 bases separated the two germline ends. The V gene's germline CDR1 is SQVTM and CDR2 ANQGSEA. The CDR3 runs 11 residues. The CDR3 DNA follows: TGCAGCGTTGCCAGGGACAATGAGCAGTTCTTC. It codes for CSVARDNEQFF.

This clone occurred a few times. This rearrangement joins TRBV4-1 to TRBJ2-1; D gene uncertain. V was shortened by 0 bases and J by 0 bases, with 12 bases between the two germline ends. This CDR3 region has 17 residues. The V gene's germline CDR1 is MGHRA and CDR2 YSYEKL. CDR3 sequence: CASSQDLSPSSYNEQFF. The DNA for the CDR3 is TGCGCCAGCAGCCAAGATCTGTCCCCGAGCTCCTACAATGAGCAGTTCTTC.

The CDR3 region has the DNA TGTGCCAGCAGTGCGGTAGCCACTAATGAAAAACTGTTTTTT. It specifies CASSAVATNEKLFF. The V gene is TRBV2, the J gene TRBJ1-4; D unclear. The CDR3 spans 14 residues. Germline assignment: CDR1 SNHLY and CDR2 FYNNEI. Deletions cut 4 bases from V and 2 bases from J, with 8 bases between.